The entry that follows covers one T cell receptor (beta chain) sequence. This record belongs to a study of blood T cell repertoires in COVID-19. Germline CDR1 reads SEHNR; CDR2 reads FQNEAQ (reference sequence). The CDR3 is 14 amino acids. Trimming cost V 5 bases and J 3 bases, with 10 bases left between them. Source study methods: Amplification of reference gene primers provided the estimated nucleated cell counts. Profiled with immunoSEQ multiplex PCR; TCRdb holds only in-frame clones, not every one. From that table come the V and J calls and clone size; the DNA was used to work out D and trimming. Of over 250,000 clones in the sample, under 90% are singletons; the top ten hold over 4%.

This receptor was obtained from a man younger than 45 with acute COVID-19. Sequencing was carried out using PBMCs or T cells enriched from blood (not recorded which). The rearrangement uses TRBV7-9 and TRBJ1-4, with D possibly matching TRBD1 (5 bases). The CDR3 DNA is TGTGCCAGCAGCAGGGGAGGGTCTAATGAAAAACTGTTTTTT. Its translation is CASSRGGSNEKLFF.